The 7 T cell receptor beta chains presented below share a single source sample, sequenced in a study of cytomegalovirus exposure and HLA in healthy donors. Researchers ran the PCR with 60 Vbeta and 13 Jbeta primers. The repertoire was sequenced with immunoSEQ multiplex PCR; TCRdb's copy has only in-frame clones and lacks some. The repertoire holds about 120,000 clones, with approximately 80% as singletons. Source material: PBMCs. These receptors were collected from a middle-aged woman in good health and CMV-seronegative.

With regard to this clone: A read error may produce the germline difference seen at one junction end. The chain is built from TRBV7-9 and TRBJ1-1; no clear D. Germline V lookup: CDR1 SEHNR, CDR2 FQNEAQ (reference sequence). This CDR3 spans 13 amino acids. CDR3 coding DNA: TGTTCCAGCAGCGAGAGGGTGAACACTGAAGCTTTCTTT. It translates to CSSSERVNTEAFF.

The chain combines TRBV11-2 with TRBJ2-3; 12 nucleotides agree with TRBD2. In germline, CDR1 is SGHAT, CDR2 FQNNGV. J was trimmed by 6 bases and V by 4 bases; bases with no gene match: 8. This CDR3 has 16 residues. The DNA of the CDR3 is TGTGCCAGCAGCTCCGGGACTAGCGGGTCGGGGGATACGCAGTATTTT. The encoded protein is CASSSGTSGSGDTQYF.

The V gene is TRBV13, the J gene TRBJ2-3; 10 nucleotides line up with TRBD1. Germline CDR1 and CDR2: PRHDT and FYEKMQ (reference sequence). Germline trimming cut 5 bases from V and 8 bases from J; bases unmatched to any gene: 13. There are 16 residues in the CDR3. CDR3 region: CASSGAGTGEKGTQYF. In DNA, the CDR3 is TGTGCCAGCAGCGGAGCTGGGACAGGGGAAAAAGGTACGCAGTATTTT.

The chain combines TRBV4-3 with TRBJ2-1, with 7 bases fitting TRBD2. The junction had 15 bases not matched to a gene; V was cut back by 0 bases and J by 4 bases. The germline gives CDR1 LGHNA, CDR2 YSLEER. This CDR3 has 19 amino acids. The CDR3 loop is CASSQDLSLPSGPYNEQFF. The DNA of the CDR3 is TGCGCCAGCAGCCAAGATCTCTCCTTACCTAGCGGACCGTACAATGAGCAGTTCTTC.

V is TRBV30 and J is TRBJ2-5, with TRBD2 matching over 7 bases. The DNA end is more similar to TRBJ2-7, so the J call may be wrong. Germline CDR1 GTSNPN, CDR2 SVGIG (reference sequence). This CDR3 spans 15 amino acids. The CDR3 DNA sequence: TGTGCCTGGAGTGTACGACTAGCTCAACTCTACGAGCAGTACTTC. It codes for CAWSVRLAQLYEQYF.

In this sample, this clone turned up a few times. The rearrangement links TRBV5-6 to TRBJ2-7; 9 bases fit TRBD2. The V gene end was trimmed by 2 bases and the J gene end by 4 bases; junction bases not matched to a gene: 4. The CDR3 is 14 residues long. In germline, CDR1 is SGHDT, CDR2 YYEEEE. The CDR3 DNA follows: TGTGCCAGCAGCTTAATGACTAGCGGATACGAGCAGTACTTC. This sequence encodes CASSLMTSGYEQYF. The whole variable domain, remainder taken from reference TRBV5-6 and TRBJ2-7, is DAGVTQSPTHLIKTRGQQVTLRCSPKSGHDTVSWYQQALGQGPQFIFQYYEEEERQRGNFPDRFSGHQFPNYSSELNVNALLLGDSALYLCASSLMTSGYEQYFGPGTRLTVT.

The V call is TRBV29-1, the J call TRBJ2-1; the match to TRBD1 covers 10 bases. Germline CDR1 is SQVTM and CDR2 is ANQGSEA. The CDR3 spans 15 residues. Unmatched junction bases numbered 6, after V lost 4 bases and J lost 3 bases. The CDR3 nucleotides read TGCAGCGTTGGTCGCGGGACAGGGGTCTACAATGAGCAGTTCTTC. The encoded protein is CSVGRGTGVYNEQFF.